In its sample, the clone carrying this TCR beta chain was seen many times. The target antigen is unknown. This specimen belongs to a study of regulatory T cells in long-lasting Graves disease. Whole-study findings and limits: Accuracy could have been hurt by small sample size.

Time point defined: newly diagnosed GD, antithyroid drugs for less than 3 months. Extracted RNA from PBMCs served as the source of the TCR library. Libraries of TCR beta came from iRepertoire HTBI primers plus Arm-PCR of CDR3 regions. In the authors' workflow: In the combined samples, under 80 TRBV and 15 or so TRBJ segments were identified. In TCRdb, the multiplex PCR reads were re-called with MiXCR into one record per CDR3 protein. TCRdb's processing, not the authors' own work, is the source of the V and J calls. The data contain around 500,000 distinct CDR3 sequences, around 13% of them singletons. Looked up from germline, CDR1 is LNHNV and CDR2 is YYDKDF (reference sequence). There are 15 residues in the CDR3. Between the trimmed V and J ends, which lost 0 bases and 7 bases, there was a span of 12 bases. The same specimen was also included in a second study, on T cells in Graves' hyperthyroidism and ophthalmopathy.

Source: peripheral blood mononuclear cells (PBMCs), taken at new diagnosis, from a patient treated with antithyroid drugs. V gene TRBV15 combines with J gene TRBJ1-4; D remains unclear. This receptor was identified in a woman aged 25 to 39 with Graves disease. CDR3 DNA: TGTGCCACCAGCAGAGAGGGAGGCGCGACTGAAAAACTGTTTTTT. This translates into CATSREGGATEKLFF.